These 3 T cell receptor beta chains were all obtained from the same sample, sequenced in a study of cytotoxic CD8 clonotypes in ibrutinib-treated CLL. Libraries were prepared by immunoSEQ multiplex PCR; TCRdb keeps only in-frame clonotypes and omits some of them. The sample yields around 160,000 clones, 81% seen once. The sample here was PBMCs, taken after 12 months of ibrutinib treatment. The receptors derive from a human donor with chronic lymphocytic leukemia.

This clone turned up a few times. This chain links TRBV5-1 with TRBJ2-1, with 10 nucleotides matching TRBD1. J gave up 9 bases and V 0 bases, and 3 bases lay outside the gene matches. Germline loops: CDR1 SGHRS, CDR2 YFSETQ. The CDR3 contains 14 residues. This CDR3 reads CASSLGTGGGEQFF. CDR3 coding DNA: TGCGCCAGCAGCTTGGGGACAGGGGGAGGTGAGCAGTTCTTC.

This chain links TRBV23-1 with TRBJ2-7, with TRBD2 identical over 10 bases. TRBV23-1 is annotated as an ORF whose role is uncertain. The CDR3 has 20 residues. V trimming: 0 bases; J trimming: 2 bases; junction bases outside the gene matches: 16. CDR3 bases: TGCGCCAGCAGTCAATCGGACCCCCTCCTAGCGGGAGTATCAGCCTACGAGCAGTACTTC. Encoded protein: CASSQSDPLLAGVSAYEQYF.

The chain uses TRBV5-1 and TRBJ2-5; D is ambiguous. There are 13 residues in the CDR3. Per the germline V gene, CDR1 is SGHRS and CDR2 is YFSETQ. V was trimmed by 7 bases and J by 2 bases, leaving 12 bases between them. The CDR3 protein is CASSGSSQETQYF. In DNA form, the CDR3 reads TGCGCCAGCTCCGGCTCGTCTCAAGAGACCCAGTACTTC.